These 17 T cell receptor beta chains originate from one sample sequenced in a study of metastatic and nonmetastatic thyroid tumors. Thyroid surgery was performed in patients who had received no treatment beforehand. TCRdb redid the clone calls on the PCR reads using MiXCR. The profile shows 50,000 or so clones, around 25% of them singletons. Source material: blood. Source of these receptors: a male donor with papillary thyroid cancer or a benign thyroid nodule (not recorded which). Some clones in this sample may be carry-over from other donors' samples.

The gene calls are TRBV20-1 and TRBJ2-7, with 10 bases fitting TRBD2. Germline CDR1 is DFQATT and CDR2 is SNEGSKA (reference sequence). This CDR3 region has 15 residues. Trimming took 3 bases from V and 0 from J; bases not matched to a gene: 5. The DNA for the CDR3 is TGCAGTGCTAGGGGACTAGCGACCCACTCCTACGAGCAGTACTTC. It specifies CSARGLATHSYEQYF.

This clone was recorded a few times. V usage is TRBV5-1 and J usage is TRBJ2-5, with D possibly matching TRBD1 (6 bases). The germline CDR1 and CDR2 sequences are SGHRS and YFSETQ. The V end was cut by 3 bases, the J end by 1 base, with 13 bases between. This CDR3 is 15 amino acids long. CDR3 in DNA: TGCGCCAGCAGCTGGGGGCGGCAGACCCAAGAGACCCAGTACTTC. Its protein is CASSWGRQTQETQYF.

This clone has only a few counts. This chain uses TRBV20-1 with TRBJ1-5; 11 bases align to TRBD1. The CDR3 extends over 13 amino acids. Trimming cost V 6 bases and J 4 bases; bases outside gene matches: 2. The germline V gene has CDR1 DFQATT and CDR2 SNEGSKA (reference sequence). As DNA, the CDR3 is TGCAGTGCCGGGACAGGGGGAAATCAGCCCCAGCATTTT. Protein sequence: CSAGTGGNQPQHF.

This clone was counted ten times or more. The V call is TRBV15, the J call TRBJ2-6, with 7 positions matching TRBD1. The trim removed 5 bases at V and 2 bases at J, leaving 12 bases unmatched. There are 18 residues in the CDR3. Germline CDR1 is LNHNV and CDR2 is YYDKDF (reference sequence). The CDR3 region is CATSGPRGLHPGANVLTF. Here the CDR3 DNA reads TGTGCCACCAGCGGCCCCAGGGGGTTACACCCTGGGGCCAACGTCCTGACTTTC.

This clone was detected only a few times. This chain connects TRBV12-3 or TRBV12-4 to TRBJ2-3; D is unresolved. The CDR3 spans 12 residues. Trimming took off 3 bases at V and 4 bases at J, with 5 bases between the two ends. CDR3 sequence reads: CASSFLPDTQYF. DNA of the CDR3: TGTGCCAGCAGTTTTCTTCCAGATACGCAGTATTTT.

This clone has only a few counts. The CDR3 sequence is CSARSVGDTEAFF. CDR3 nucleotides: TGCAGTGCTAGGTCCGTGGGGGACACTGAAGCTTTCTTT. The chain has TRBV20-1 and TRBJ1-1, with a tentative D call TRBD1 (5 bases). CDR1 and CDR2 from the germline V gene are DFQATT and SNEGSKA (reference sequence). Trimming took 3 bases from V and 3 from J, leaving 11 bases between them. The CDR3 is 13 amino acids.

This clone was seen more than once but under ten times. The chain recombines TRBV2 with TRBJ1-2; TRBD1 aligns across 7 bases. The junction had 0 bases not matched to a gene; V was cut back by 2 bases and J by 0 bases. Germline CDR1 SNHLY, CDR2 FYNNEI. The CDR3 totals 14 residues. In nucleotides, the CDR3 is TGTGCCAGCAGTGAAACAGGGGCTAACTATGGCTACACCTTC. Translation gives CASSETGANYGYTF.

This clone came up many times. Relative to the germline gene, one junction end is altered; a read error may explain this. Other DNA variants within this sample encode the same CDR3. The CDR3: CASSPSRTPNEKLFF. CDR3 DNA sequence: TGCGCCAGCAGCCCCAGCAGGACACCCAACGAAAAACTGTTTTTT. The chain links TRBV9 to TRBJ1-4; a weak D match, TRBD1 (5 bases). CDR3 length equals 15 residues. Germline lookup yields CDR1 SGDLS and CDR2 YYNGEE.

There are a few counts of this clone. This sequence joins TRBV6-1 and TRBJ1-5, with D perhaps TRBD1 (5 bases). V was pared by 1 base and J by 5 bases, with 6 bases between. The CDR3 extends over 13 amino acids. CDR1 and CDR2 (germline): MNHNS, SASEGT. This CDR3 reads CASSEGGYQPQHF. CDR3 bases: TGTGCCAGCAGTGAAGGGGGGTATCAGCCCCAGCATTTT.

This rearrangement joins TRBV6-2 or TRBV6-3 to TRBJ1-1; 8 bases agree with TRBD1. The J segment lost 6 bases and the V segment lost 0 bases, leaving 3 bases of the junction unmatched. The germline V gene encodes CDR1 MNHEY and CDR2 SVGEGT. This CDR3 spans 14 amino acids. CDR3 coding DNA: TGTGCCAGCAGTTACTCGCAGGGGGCCCCTGAAGCTTTCTTT. It specifies CASSYSQGAPEAFF.

In regard to this clone: It may be a read error: a sequence one base away is much more abundant. This chain connects TRBV9 to TRBJ2-1; tentatively, D is TRBD1 (5 bases). This CDR3 contains 16 residues. The germline V gene encodes CDR1 SGDLS and CDR2 YYNGEE. The CDR3 loop is CAGSATGTLPRAEQFF. The DNA for the CDR3 is TGTGCCGGCAGCGCCACAGGAACACTGCCCCGGGCTGAGCAGTTCTTC.

This clone came up a few times. The rearrangement joins TRBV6-1 to TRBJ1-3; the D is unclear. The CDR3 runs to 11 residues. Germline assignment: CDR1 MNHNS and CDR2 SASEGT. The germline V and J ends were trimmed by 7 bases and 0 bases, with 1 base remaining between them. The CDR3 DNA is TGTGCCAGCAACTCTGGAAACACCATATATTTT. It specifies CASNSGNTIYF.

As regards this clone: Possible read error: a much larger clone is one base away. The same CDR3 can be traced to other DNA sequences in this sample. V gene TRBV7-6 combines with J gene TRBJ2-3; D not resolved. There are 15 residues in the CDR3. Germline V gene data show CDR1 as SGHVS and CDR2 as FNYEAQ. The V end lost 2 bases, the J end lost 2 bases, and 11 bases lay between the germline ends. The CDR3 nucleotides read TGTGCCAGCAGCTTACTCCCCGAGGACACAGATACGCAGTATTTT. Its translation is CASSLLPEDTDTQYF.

This clone was detected a few times. The chain combines TRBV27 with TRBJ2-7; D is possibly TRBD1 or TRBD2 (6 bases each). The V end was cut by 6 bases, the J end by 3 bases, with 18 bases between. Germline V lookup: CDR1 MNHEY, CDR2 SMNVEV (reference sequence). The CDR3 extends over 15 amino acids. In DNA form, the CDR3 reads TGTGCCAGCAGGGGGGGCATAACAGGGATCTACGAGCAGTACTTC. Its translation: CASRGGITGIYEQYF.

This clone has at least ten counts. A read error may be the cause here, since a much bigger clone is one base away. This chain links TRBV4-1 with TRBJ1-5; 8 nucleotides match TRBD1. Germline values: CDR1 MGHRA, CDR2 YSYEKL. CDR3 length: 15 amino acids. The CDR3 is CASGQQQGVDQPQHF. For the CDR3, the DNA is TGCGCCAGCGGCCAACAACAGGGGGTGGATCAGCCCCAGCATTTT.

With regard to this clone: A much larger clonotype is one base distant, so this may be a read error. The CDR3 reads CASSLGQRADYGYTF. The DNA for the CDR3 is TGCGCCAGCAGCTTAGGACAGAGGGCAGACTATGGCTACACCTTC. V gene TRBV5-1 combines with J gene TRBJ1-2; a weak D match, TRBD1 (6 bases). With 2 bases removed from V and 3 bases from J, the gap between germline ends came to 14 bases. Germline CDR1 SGHRS, CDR2 YFSETQ. This CDR3 spans 15 amino acids.

This clone was counted many times. In nucleotides, the CDR3 is TGTGCCAGCAGTTTATCGCTCTGGGAGAATACGCAGTATTTT. Its protein product is CASSLSLWENTQYF. The genes are TRBV27 and TRBJ2-3, with a weak D call TRBD2 (5 bases). The CDR3 covers 14 residues. CDR1 and CDR2 (germline): MNHEY, SMNVEV (reference sequence). The ends were cut back, 0 bases at V and 7 bases at J, with 11 bases in the middle.